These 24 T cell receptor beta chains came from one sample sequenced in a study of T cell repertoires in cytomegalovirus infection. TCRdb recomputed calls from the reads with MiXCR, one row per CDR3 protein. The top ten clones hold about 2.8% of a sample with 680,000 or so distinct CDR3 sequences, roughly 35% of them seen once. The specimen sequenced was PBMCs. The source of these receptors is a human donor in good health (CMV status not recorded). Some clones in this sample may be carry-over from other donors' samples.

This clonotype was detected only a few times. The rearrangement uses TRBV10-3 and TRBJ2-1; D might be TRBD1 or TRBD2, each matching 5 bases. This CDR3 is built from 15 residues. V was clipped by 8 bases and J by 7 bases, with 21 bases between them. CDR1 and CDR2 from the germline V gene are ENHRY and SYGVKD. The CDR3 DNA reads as TGTGCCATCTGGGACGTCGGGGTTTCGGGAAATGAGCAGTTCTTC. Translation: CAIWDVGVSGNEQFF.

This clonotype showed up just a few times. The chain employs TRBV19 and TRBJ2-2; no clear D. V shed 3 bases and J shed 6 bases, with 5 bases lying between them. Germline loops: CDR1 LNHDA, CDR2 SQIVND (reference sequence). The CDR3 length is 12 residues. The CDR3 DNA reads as TGTGCCAGTAGTATGTACCCCGGGGAGCTGTTTTTT. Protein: CASSMYPGELFF.

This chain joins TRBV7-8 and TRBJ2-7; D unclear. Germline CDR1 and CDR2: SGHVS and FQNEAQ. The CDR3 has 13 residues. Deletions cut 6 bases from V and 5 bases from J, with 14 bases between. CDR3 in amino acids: CASRGINPDEQYF. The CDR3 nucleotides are TGTGCCAGCAGAGGAATTAACCCCGACGAGCAGTACTTC.

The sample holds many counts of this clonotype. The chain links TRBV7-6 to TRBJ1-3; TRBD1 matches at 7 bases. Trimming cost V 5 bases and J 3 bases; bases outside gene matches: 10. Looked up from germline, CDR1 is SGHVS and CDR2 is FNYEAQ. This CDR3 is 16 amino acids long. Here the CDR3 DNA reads TGTGCCAGCAGCGAGGTCAACAGGGGAAGTGGAAACACCATATATTTT. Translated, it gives CASSEVNRGSGNTIYF.

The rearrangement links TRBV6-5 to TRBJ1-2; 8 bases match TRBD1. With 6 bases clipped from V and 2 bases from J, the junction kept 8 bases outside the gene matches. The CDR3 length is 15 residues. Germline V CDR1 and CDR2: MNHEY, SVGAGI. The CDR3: CASRPTDRGNYGYTF. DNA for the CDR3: TGTGCCAGCAGGCCCACCGACAGGGGCAACTATGGCTACACCTTC.

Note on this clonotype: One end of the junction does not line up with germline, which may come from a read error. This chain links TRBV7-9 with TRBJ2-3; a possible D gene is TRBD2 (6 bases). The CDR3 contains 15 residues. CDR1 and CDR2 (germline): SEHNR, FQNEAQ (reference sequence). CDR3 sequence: CASSSSGESTETHYF. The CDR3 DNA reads TGTGCCAGCAGCTCCTCGGGGGAGAGCACAGAGACGCATTATTTT.

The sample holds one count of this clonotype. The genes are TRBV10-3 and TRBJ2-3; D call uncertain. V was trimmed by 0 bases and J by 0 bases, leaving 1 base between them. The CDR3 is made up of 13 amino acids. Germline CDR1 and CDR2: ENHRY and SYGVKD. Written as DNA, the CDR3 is TGTGCCATCAGTGAGTCTAGCACAGATACGCAGTATTTT. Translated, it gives CAISESSTDTQYF.

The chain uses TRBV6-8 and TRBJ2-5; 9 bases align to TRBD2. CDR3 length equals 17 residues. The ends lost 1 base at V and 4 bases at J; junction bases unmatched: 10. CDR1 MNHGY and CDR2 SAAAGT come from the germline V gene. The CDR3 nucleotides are TGTGCCAGCAGTTACTGGCCGGGGCTAGCGGGACGAGAGACCCAGTACTTC. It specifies CASSYWPGLAGRETQYF.

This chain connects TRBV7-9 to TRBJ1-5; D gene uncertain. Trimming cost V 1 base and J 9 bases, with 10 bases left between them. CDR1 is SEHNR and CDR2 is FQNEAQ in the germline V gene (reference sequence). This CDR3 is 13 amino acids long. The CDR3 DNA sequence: TGTGCCAGCAGCTTAGTGGCGCTGGGGCCCCAGCATTTT. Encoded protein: CASSLVALGPQHF.

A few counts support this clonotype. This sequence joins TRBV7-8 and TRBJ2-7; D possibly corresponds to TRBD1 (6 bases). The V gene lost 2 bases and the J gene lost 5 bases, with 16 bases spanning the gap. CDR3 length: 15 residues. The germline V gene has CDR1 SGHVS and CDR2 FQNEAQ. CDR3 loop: CASSLFPRGAHEQYF. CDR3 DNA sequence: TGTGCCAGCAGCTTATTCCCCAGGGGCGCCCACGAGCAGTACTTC.

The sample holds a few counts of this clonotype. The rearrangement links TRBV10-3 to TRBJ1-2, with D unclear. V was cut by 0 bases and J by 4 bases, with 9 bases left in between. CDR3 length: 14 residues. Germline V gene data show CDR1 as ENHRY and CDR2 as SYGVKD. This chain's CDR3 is CAISESSQTYGYTF. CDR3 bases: TGTGCCATCAGTGAGTCATCACAGACCTATGGCTACACCTTC.

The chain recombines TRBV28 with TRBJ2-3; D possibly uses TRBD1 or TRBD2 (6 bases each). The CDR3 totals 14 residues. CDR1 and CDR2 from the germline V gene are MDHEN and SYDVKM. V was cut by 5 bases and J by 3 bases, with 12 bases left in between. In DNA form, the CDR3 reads TGTGCCAGCAGTCCAGGGGACTTGACAGATACGCAGTATTTT. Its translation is CASSPGDLTDTQYF.

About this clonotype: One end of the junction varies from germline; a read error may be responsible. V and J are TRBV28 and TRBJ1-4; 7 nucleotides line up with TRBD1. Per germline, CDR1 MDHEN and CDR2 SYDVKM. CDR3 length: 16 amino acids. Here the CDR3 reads CASGGQRLATDEKLFF. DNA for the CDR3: TGTGCCAGCGGGGGACAGCGACTTGCAACTGATGAAAAACTGTTTTTT.

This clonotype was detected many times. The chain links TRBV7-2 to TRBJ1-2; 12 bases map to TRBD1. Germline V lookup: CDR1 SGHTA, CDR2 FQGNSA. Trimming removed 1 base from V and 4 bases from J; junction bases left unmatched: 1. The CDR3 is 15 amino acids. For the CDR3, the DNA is TGTGCCAGCAGCTTAGAGGGACAGGGGGCCTATGGCTACACCTTC. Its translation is CASSLEGQGAYGYTF.

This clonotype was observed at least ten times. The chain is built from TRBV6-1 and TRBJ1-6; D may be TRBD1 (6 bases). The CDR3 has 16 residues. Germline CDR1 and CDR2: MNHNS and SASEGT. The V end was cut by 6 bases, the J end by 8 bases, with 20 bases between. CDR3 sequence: CASRNSGAGRDSPLHF. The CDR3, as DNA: TGTGCCAGCAGAAATTCAGGGGCAGGGAGGGATTCACCCCTCCACTTT.

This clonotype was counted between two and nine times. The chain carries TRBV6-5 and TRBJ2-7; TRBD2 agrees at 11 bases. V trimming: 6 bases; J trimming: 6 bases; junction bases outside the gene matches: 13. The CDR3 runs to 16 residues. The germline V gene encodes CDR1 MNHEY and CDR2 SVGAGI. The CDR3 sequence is CASSELAGVMAAEQYF. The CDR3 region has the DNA TGTGCCAGCAGCGAACTAGCGGGAGTAATGGCGGCCGAGCAGTACTTC.

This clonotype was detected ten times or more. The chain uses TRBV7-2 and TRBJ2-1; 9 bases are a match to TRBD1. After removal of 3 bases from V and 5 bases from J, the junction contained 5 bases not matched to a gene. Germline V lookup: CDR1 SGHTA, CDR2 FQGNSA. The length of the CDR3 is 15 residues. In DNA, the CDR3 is TGTGCCAGCAGCTTGGACAGGGGTCTCCACAATGAGCAGTTCTTC. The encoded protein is CASSLDRGLHNEQFF. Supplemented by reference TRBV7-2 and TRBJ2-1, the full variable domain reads GAGVSQSPSNKVTEKGKDVELRCDPISGHTALYWYRQSLGQGLEFLIYFQGNSAPDKSGLPSDRFSAERTGGSVSTLTIQRTQQEDSAVYLCASSLDRGLHNEQFFGPGTRLTVL.

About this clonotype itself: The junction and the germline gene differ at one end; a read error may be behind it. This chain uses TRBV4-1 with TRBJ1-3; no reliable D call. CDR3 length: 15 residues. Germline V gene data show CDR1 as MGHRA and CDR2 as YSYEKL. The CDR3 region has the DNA TGTGCCAGCAGCCAAGATGGGGTCTTGGGAAACACCATATATTTT. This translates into CASSQDGVLGNTIYF.

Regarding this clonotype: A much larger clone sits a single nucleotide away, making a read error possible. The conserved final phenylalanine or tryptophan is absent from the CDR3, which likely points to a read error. The CDR3 DNA reads TGTGCCACCAGCCTAGACAGGGAGGCCCCTCAGCCCCAGCATTTG. This codes for CATSLDREAPQPQHL. The genes are TRBV15 and TRBJ1-5; 7 bases are a match to TRBD1. J gave up 6 bases and V 5 bases, and 10 bases lay outside the gene matches. The CDR3 spans 15 residues. Germline CDR1 LNHNV, CDR2 YYDKDF (reference sequence).

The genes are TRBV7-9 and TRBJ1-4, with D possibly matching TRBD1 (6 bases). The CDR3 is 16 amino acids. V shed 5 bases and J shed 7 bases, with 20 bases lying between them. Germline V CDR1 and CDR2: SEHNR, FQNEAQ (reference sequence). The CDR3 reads CASSLEVRGQAEKLFF. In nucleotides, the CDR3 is TGTGCCAGCAGCCTAGAGGTCCGGGGGCAGGCTGAAAAACTGTTTTTT. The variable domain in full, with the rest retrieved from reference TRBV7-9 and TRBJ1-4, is DTGVSQNPRHKITKRGQNVTFRCDPISEHNRLYWYRQTLGQGPEFLTYFQNEAQLEKSRLLSDRFSAERPKGSFSTLEIQRTEQGDSAMYLCASSLEVRGQAEKLFFGSGTQLSVL.

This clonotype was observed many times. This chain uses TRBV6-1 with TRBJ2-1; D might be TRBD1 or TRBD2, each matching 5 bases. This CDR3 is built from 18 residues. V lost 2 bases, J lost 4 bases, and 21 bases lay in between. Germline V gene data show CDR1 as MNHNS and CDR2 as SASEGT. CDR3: CASSESVGAHLLYNEQFF. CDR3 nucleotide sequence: TGTGCCAGCAGTGAAAGTGTCGGGGCTCACCTTCTGTACAATGAGCAGTTCTTC.

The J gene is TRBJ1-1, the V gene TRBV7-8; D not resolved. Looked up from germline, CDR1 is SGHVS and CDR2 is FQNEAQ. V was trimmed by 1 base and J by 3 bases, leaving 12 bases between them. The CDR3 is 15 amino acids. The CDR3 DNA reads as TGTGCCAGCAGCTTAGAGCCCCGGGGAGACACTGAAGCTTTCTTT. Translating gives CASSLEPRGDTEAFF.

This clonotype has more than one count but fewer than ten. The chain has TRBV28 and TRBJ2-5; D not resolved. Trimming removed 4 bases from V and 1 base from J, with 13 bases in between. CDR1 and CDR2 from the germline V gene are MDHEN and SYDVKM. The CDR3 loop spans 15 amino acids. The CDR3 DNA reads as TGTGCCAGCAGTTCCTCCGGCCGGACCCAAGAGACCCAGTACTTC. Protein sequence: CASSSSGRTQETQYF.

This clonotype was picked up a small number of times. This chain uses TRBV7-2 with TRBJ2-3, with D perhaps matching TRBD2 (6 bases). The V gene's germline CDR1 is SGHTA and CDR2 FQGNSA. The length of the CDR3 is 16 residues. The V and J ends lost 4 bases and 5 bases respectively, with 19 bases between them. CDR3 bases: TGTGCCAGCAGCTCCTCCCCAGGAGGGCCTAAAGATACGCAGTATTTT. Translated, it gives CASSSSPGGPKDTQYF.